This is a list of T cell receptor beta chains from one sample in a study of response to subunit inactivated influenza vaccine. Using its own MiXCR run on the RT-PCR reads, TCRdb lists one record per CDR3 protein. Of more than 700,000 distinct CDR3 sequences listed, less than 25% were seen once; the top ten hold about a tenth. Specimen: PBMCs from blood, collected 5 days after vaccination. The receptors come from a man aged 45 to 65 who received an inactivated influenza vaccine. CDR3s include the opening cysteine and the closing phenylalanine or tryptophan. Fields, in order: D gene, J gene, V gene, clone size, CDR3 DNA, CDR3 protein. D genes are given only for firm matches. Clone size appears in some rows only: once, few, many, or a class for an expanded clone.

TRBD2 TRBJ2-5 TRBV25-1 NA TGTGCCAGCAGTCCTCTAGCGGGAATAAAAACCCAAGAGACCCAGTACTTC CASSPLAGIKTQETQYF
NA TRBJ1-2 TRBV29-1 NA TGCAGCGTTGACACAGGCTCCTATGGCTACACCTTC CSVDTGSYGYTF
NA TRBJ2-5 TRBV5-1 few TGCGCCAGCAGCGCCGCAGCAGGGATCCAAGAGACCCAGTACTTC CASSAAAGIQETQYF
NA TRBJ2-5 TRBV7-8 many TGTGCCAGCAGCTCGGGACTGCAAGAGACCCAGTACTTC CASSSGLQETQYF
NA TRBJ2-5 TRBV7-9 NA TGTGCCAGCATCAAGGGCCGTGGAGAGACCCAGTACTTC CASIKGRGETQYF
NA TRBJ2-7 TRBV6-1 NA TGTGCCAGCAGCCAGATGGGAAACCCCTACGAGCAGTACTTC CASSQMGNPYEQYF
TRBD2 TRBJ2-1 TRBV24-1 many TGTGCCACCAGTGCCCGTTTGGGGACTAGCGGGAGAGGTAATGAGCAGTTCTTC CATSARLGTSGRGNEQFF
TRBD1 TRBJ1-2 TRBV6-2/TRBV6-3 few TGTGCCAGTCGGACAGGGGGCTTCTATGGCTACACCTTC CASRTGGFYGYTF
NA TRBJ2-1 TRBV6-1 many TGTGCCAGCAGTAAGACTAGCTCCTACAATGAGCAGTTCTTC CASSKTSSYNEQFF
TRBD2 TRBJ2-3 TRBV20-1 NA TGCAGTGCCCCTAAAGGTGGGAGGGCCACAGATACGCAGTATTTT CSAPKGGRATDTQYF
TRBD2 TRBJ2-3 TRBV2 NA TGTGCCAGCAGTGTAGCGGGAGGAGAGGCAGATACGCAGTATTTT CASSVAGGEADTQYF
NA TRBJ2-4 TRBV7-8 NA TGTGCCAGCAGCCCCGCCGGGCCAAACATTCAGTACTTC CASSPAGPNIQYF
TRBD1 TRBJ2-7 TRBV15 few TGTGCCACCAGCAGGGGGACAGGGGGCCTCTACGAGCAGTACTTC CATSRGTGGLYEQYF
TRBD2 TRBJ2-7 TRBV20-1 NA TGCAGTGCTAGAGGGGCCCGCGGGAGGTCCTACGAGCAGTACTTC CSARGARGRSYEQYF
NA TRBJ2-7 TRBV29-1 few TGCAGCGTCGAGGGGCCAGGGCCGAATTACGAGCAGTACTTC CSVEGPGPNYEQYF
TRBD1 TRBJ1-1 TRBV6-1 NA TGTGCCAGCAAGACAGGGTTTGCTTTCTTT CASKTGFAFF
TRBD1 TRBJ2-3 TRBV5-1 NA TGCGCCAGCAGCAATGACAGGGCCATCGGGGCAGATACGCAGTATTTT CASSNDRAIGADTQYF
NA TRBJ2-7 TRBV29-1 many TGCAGCGTACGGACATACGAGCAGTACTTC CSVRTYEQYF
TRBD1 TRBJ2-3 TRBV5-1 NA TGCGCCAGCAGCCCCGGACAGGGGGCATTAGATACGCAGTATTTT CASSPGQGALDTQYF
NA TRBJ2-2 TRBV12-3/TRBV12-4 many TGTGCCAGCCTAGAAAGTGTCGGGGAGCTGTTTTTT CASLESVGELFF
TRBD2 TRBJ2-2 TRBV6-2/TRBV6-3 few TGTGCCAGCAGTTCTCTAGCGGGTAGCCCCGGGGAGCTGTTTTTT CASSSLAGSPGELFF
NA TRBJ2-1 TRBV2 NA TGTGCCAGCAGTGAACTGGTCAGGGGTCTAAATGAGCAGTTCTTC CASSELVRGLNEQFF
NA TRBJ2-1 TRBV6-5 NA TGTGCCAGCAGTTACTCAGGGGTTGAGCAGTTCTTC CASSYSGVEQFF
TRBD1 TRBJ2-7 TRBV24-1 NA TGTGCCACCAGTGATAAAGGGACAGCCTACGAGCAGTACTTC CATSDKGTAYEQYF
TRBD1 TRBJ2-3 TRBV2 few TGTGCCAGCATCATAGGGGGCTTATCAGATACGCAGTATTTT CASIIGGLSDTQYF
NA TRBJ2-2 TRBV18 NA TGTGCCAGCTCACCACGCTTAGGGGAGCTGTTTTTT CASSPRLGELFF
TRBD2 TRBJ2-3 TRBV9 once TGTGCCAGCAGCGTAGGAACTAGCGGGGGCCTAAGCACAGATACGCAGTATTTT CASSVGTSGGLSTDTQYF
NA TRBJ2-1 TRBV20-1 NA TGCAGTGCTAGCGGGGACATCTCCTACAATGAGCAGTTCTTC CSASGDISYNEQFF
NA TRBJ2-1 TRBV4-1 few TGCGCCAGCAGCCAGGGCACAGGGGGGGATGAGCAGTTCTTC CASSQGTGGDEQFF
NA TRBJ2-5 TRBV18 NA TGTGCCAGCTCACCATTCACAGGGAACCAAGAGACCCAGTACTTC CASSPFTGNQETQYF
TRBD2 TRBJ2-7 TRBV11-2 NA TGTGCCAGCAGCTTAGAAGGACTAGCGGGGCCCTACGAGCAGTACTTC CASSLEGLAGPYEQYF
TRBD1 TRBJ1-4 TRBV20-1 many TGCAGTGCTAGAGATCATATTGACAGGGCGGCAACTAATGAAAAACTGTTTTTT CSARDHIDRAATNEKLFF
NA TRBJ2-1 TRBV24-1 few TGTGCCACCAGTGATTTTGCCCGCGGGCACAATGAGCAGTTCTTC CATSDFARGHNEQFF
TRBD1 TRBJ2-2 TRBV4-3 NA TGCGCCAGCAGCCGGTTGGGCGGGACAGGCGGGTTCGGGGAGCTGTTTTTT CASSRLGGTGGFGELFF
NA TRBJ2-2 TRBV5-5 few TGTGCCAGCAGCTTTCCGTGGGGGTCCGGGGAGCTGTTTTTT CASSFPWGSGELFF